The entry below describes one T cell receptor beta chain. Antigen unknown. Donors were healthy Caucasian individuals from Russia aged roughly 6 to 90. Researchers collected 9 to 10 milliliters of peripheral blood from every single donor. V was clipped by 6 bases and J by 5 bases, with 19 bases between them. CDR3 length: 16 residues. This entry comes from a study of blood T cells in healthy people across ages. General study findings and limits: A roughly linear age-dependent decrease characterized TCR beta diversity per million T cells.

Combining a sample-barcoded 5' primer with a J-beta primer mix, a second PCR ran for roughly 7 to 11 cycles. Every cDNA molecule carried a tag from a template-switch adaptor bearing 12 random nucleotides. TCRdb ran MiXCR on the 5' RACE reads and lists one entry per CDR3 protein. The data hold 700,000 to 950,000 distinct CDR3 sequences, with roughly 47% observed a single time. This rearrangement joins TRBV12-3 or TRBV12-4 to TRBJ2-2; D gene unclear. The source material was blood. The origin of this receptor is a woman aged 55-70 years in good health. This chain's CDR3 is CASSPDTPGWTGELFF. The CDR3 region has the DNA TGTGCCAGCAGCCCCGACACCCCTGGGTGGACCGGGGAGCTGTTTTTT.